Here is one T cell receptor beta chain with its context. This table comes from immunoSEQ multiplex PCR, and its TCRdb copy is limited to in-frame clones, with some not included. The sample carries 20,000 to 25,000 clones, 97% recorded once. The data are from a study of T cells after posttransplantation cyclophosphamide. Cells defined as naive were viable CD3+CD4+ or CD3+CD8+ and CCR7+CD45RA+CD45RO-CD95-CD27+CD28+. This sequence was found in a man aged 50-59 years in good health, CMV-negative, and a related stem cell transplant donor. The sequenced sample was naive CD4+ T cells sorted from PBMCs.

CDR3 loop: CASSYGLAGGPIHEQFF. In nucleotides, the CDR3 is TGCGCCAGCAGCTACGGACTAGCGGGAGGGCCCATCCATGAGCAGTTCTTC. This chain joins TRBV10-1 and TRBJ2-1; 15 bases are shared with TRBD2. The V segment lost 6 bases and the J segment 8 bases; nucleotides outside the gene matches: 11. Germline CDR1 and CDR2: WNHNN and SYGVQD (reference sequence). The CDR3 covers 17 residues.